This TCR beta chain was captured by sequencing in a study of vaccination effects on CD4 cells after COVID-19. Turning to the study itself: Each participant was administered two doses of either the BNT162b2 or the mRNA-1273 vaccine.

Expansion with viral peptide pools was applied to antigen-specific CD4+ T cells by the ViraFEST assay prior to sequencing. A roughly 10-day culture period preceded the isolation of CD4+ T cells. Vaccinated recipients, who were negative for nucleocapsid antibodies, had no history of SARS-CoV-2 infection. Assay: immunoSEQ multiplex PCR; the TCRdb copy retains only in-frame clones and omits some. The sample lists about 68,000 clones, about four fifths occurring once. As for this clone: The antigen remains unidentified.

Trimming pared 4 bases from V and 4 bases from J, leaving 11 bases between. Germline lookup yields CDR1 SGHNT and CDR2 YYREEE (reference sequence). This CDR3 is 14 amino acids long. The clonotype originates from a human donor who received a COVID-19 vaccine. The material sequenced was CD4+ T cells from PBMCs cultured with SARS-CoV-2 spike peptides, taken before COVID-19 vaccination. The chain recombines TRBV5-4 with TRBJ2-2; D unresolved. CDR3 nucleotide sequence: TGTGCCAGCAGCCCTACAATCCTCACCGGGGAGCTGTTTTTT. This gives the protein CASSPTILTGELFF.